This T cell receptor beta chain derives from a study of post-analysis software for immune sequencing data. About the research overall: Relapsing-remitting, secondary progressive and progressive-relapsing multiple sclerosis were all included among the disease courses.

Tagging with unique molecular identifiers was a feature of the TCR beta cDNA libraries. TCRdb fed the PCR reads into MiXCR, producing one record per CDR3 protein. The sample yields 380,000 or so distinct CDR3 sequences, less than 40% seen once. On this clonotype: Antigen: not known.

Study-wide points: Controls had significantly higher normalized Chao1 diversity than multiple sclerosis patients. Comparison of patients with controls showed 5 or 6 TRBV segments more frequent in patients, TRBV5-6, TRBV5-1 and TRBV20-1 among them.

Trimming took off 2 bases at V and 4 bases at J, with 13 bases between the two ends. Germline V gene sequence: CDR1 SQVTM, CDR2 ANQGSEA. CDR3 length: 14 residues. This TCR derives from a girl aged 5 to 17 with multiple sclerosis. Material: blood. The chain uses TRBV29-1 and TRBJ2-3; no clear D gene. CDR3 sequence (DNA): TGCAGCGTTGAACGGGTCGAGACCCCAGATACGCAGTATTTT. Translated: CSVERVETPDTQYF.